This paragraph reports one TCR beta chain. Antigen unknown. These data originate in a study of regulatory T cells in long-lasting Graves disease. This sample's time point: persistent/refractory GD, antithyroid drugs over 5 years with positive TRAb. Extracted PBMC RNA gave rise to the TCR library. Collection of peripheral blood (around 10 milliliters) was done using EDTA tubes. Study results and limitations: Limited samples may have lowered accuracy.

Library construction for TCR beta used iRepertoire HTBI primers and Arm-PCR of CDR3 regions. MiXCR was run by TCRdb on the multiplex PCR reads, yielding one entry per CDR3 protein. Among a few hundred thousand distinct CDR3 sequences listed, approximately 25% were seen once. The receptor was derived from a woman aged 40 to 55 with Graves disease. The specimen comprised peripheral blood mononuclear cells (PBMCs), sampled when the disease was refractory, from a patient treated with antithyroid drugs.

The CDR3 spells CSAVTSRDYEQYF. The DNA for the CDR3 is TGCAGCGCTGTGACTAGCAGAGACTACGAGCAGTACTTC. V usage is TRBV29-1 and J usage is TRBJ2-7, with TRBD2 matching 7 bases. Germline values: CDR1 SQVTM, CDR2 ANQGSEA. Germline trimming cut 7 bases from V and 3 bases from J; bases unmatched to any gene: 9. This CDR3 is 13 amino acids long.